The following is a TCR beta chain sequence with its context. Given a much more abundant clone one base away, this may be a read error. This is likely a read error, given that the CDR3 carries no conserved phenylalanine or tryptophan at its end. In TCRdb, the PCR reads were re-called with MiXCR into one record per CDR3 protein. The sample records around 470,000 distinct CDR3 sequences, roughly a fifth being singletons. These data come from a study of molecular identifiers for immune sequencing clone quantification. The CDR3 totals 13 residues. The germline V gene has CDR1 MDHEN and CDR2 SYDVKM. Trimming cost V 3 bases and J 6 bases, with 12 bases left between them.

The sample was naive CD8+ T cells from blood, with Jurkat cell RNA spiked in. Subset: FACS-sorted CD8+CD4-CCR7+CD45RA+ naive T cells. V and J are TRBV28 and TRBJ2-7, with D tentatively TRBD2 (6 bases). This clonotype was obtained from a human donor in good health. Some libraries in this study had Jurkat cell RNA spiked in. This chain's CDR3 is CASSFIIGGEQYS. In DNA form, the CDR3 reads TGTGCCAGCAGTTTTATCATCGGGGGCGAGCAGTACTCC.